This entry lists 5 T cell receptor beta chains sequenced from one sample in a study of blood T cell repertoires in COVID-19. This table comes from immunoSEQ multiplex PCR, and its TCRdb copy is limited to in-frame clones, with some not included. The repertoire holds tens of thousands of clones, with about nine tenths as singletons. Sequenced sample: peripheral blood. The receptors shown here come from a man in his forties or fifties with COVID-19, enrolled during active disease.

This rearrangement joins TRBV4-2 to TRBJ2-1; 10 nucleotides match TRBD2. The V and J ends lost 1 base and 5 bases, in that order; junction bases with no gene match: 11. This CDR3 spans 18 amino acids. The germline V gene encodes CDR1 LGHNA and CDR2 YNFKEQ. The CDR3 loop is CASSQVVVTSGIDNEQFF. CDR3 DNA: TGTGCCAGCAGCCAAGTTGTGGTAACTAGCGGGATTGACAATGAGCAGTTCTTC.

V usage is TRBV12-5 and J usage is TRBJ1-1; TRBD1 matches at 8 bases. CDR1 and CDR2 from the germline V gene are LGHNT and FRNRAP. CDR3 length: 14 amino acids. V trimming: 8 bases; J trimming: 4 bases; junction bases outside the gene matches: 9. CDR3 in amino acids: CASTPQGAGTEAFF. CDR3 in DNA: TGTGCTAGTACACCTCAGGGGGCTGGCACTGAAGCTTTCTTT.

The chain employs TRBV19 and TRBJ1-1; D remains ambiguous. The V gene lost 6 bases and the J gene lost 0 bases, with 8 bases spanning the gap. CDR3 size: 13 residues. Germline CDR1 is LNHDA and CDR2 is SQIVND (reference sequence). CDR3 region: CASRIEVNTEAFF. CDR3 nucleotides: TGTGCCAGTAGAATCGAGGTGAACACTGAAGCTTTCTTT.

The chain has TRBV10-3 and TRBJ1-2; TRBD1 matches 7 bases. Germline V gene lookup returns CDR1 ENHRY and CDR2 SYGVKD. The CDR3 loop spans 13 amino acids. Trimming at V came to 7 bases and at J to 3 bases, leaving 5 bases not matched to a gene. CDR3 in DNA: TGTGCCATCAACAGACAGGGTGACTATGGCTACACCTTC. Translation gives CAINRQGDYGYTF.

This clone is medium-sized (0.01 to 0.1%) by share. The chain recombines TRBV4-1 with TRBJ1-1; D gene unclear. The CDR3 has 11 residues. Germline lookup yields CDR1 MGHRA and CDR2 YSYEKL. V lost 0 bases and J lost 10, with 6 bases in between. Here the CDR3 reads CASSQDFRAFF. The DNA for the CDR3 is TGCGCCAGCAGCCAAGACTTTAGAGCTTTCTTT.